Listed below are T cell receptor beta chains from one sample, sequenced in a study of vaccination and CD4 T cells after COVID-19. For these receptors, no antigen is known. Each CDR3 protein gets one entry after TCRdb re-called the PCR reads with MiXCR. Altogether more than 15,000 distinct CDR3 sequences are present, almost 60% being singletons, with the ten largest covering 11%. The sequencing input was CD4+ T cells from blood, cultured in vitro. All receptors derive from a human donor who had recovered from COVID-19. CDR3s include the opening cysteine and the closing phenylalanine or tryptophan. A D gene is named only where the DNA matches it firmly. Clone size is shown for a subset of rows, as once, few, many or a class of expanded clone.

size: NA; J: TRBJ2-2; V: TRBV6-1; D: TRBD2; CDR3: CASNSGGNTGELFF; DNA: TGTGCCAGCAATAGCGGGGGAAACACCGGGGAGCTGTTTTTT
size: few; J: TRBJ1-5; V: TRBV6-7; D: NA; CDR3: CASRRTSLTQHF; DNA: TGTGCCAGCAGGCGGACCAGCCTAACGCAGCATTTT
size: once; J: TRBJ1-2; V: TRBV28; D: NA; CDR3: CASSLSGSPLTALGGGYTF; DNA: TGTGCCAGCAGTTTAAGCGGGTCACCTCTGACAGCCTTGGGGGGAGGCTACACCTTC
size: NA; J: TRBJ2-1; V: TRBV11-1; D: TRBD2; CDR3: CASSSGELAGLSNEQFF; DNA: TGTGCCAGCAGCTCCGGTGAGCTAGCGGGCTTATCCAATGAGCAGTTCTTC
size: NA; J: TRBJ1-6; V: TRBV7-3; D: NA; CDR3: CASSLQVDSPLHF; DNA: TGTGCCAGCAGCTTACAGGTTGATTCACCCCTCCACTTT
size: NA; J: TRBJ2-3; V: TRBV7-3; D: NA; CDR3: CASSSGTSGDTQYF; DNA: TGTGCCAGCAGCTCCGGGACCTCAGGAGATACGCAGTATTTT
size: NA; J: TRBJ2-6; V: TRBV2; D: TRBD1; CDR3: CASGGDRGLSGANVLTF; DNA: TGTGCCAGCGGGGGGGACAGGGGGCTCTCTGGGGCCAACGTCCTGACTTTC
size: NA; J: TRBJ2-5; V: TRBV15; D: NA; CDR3: CATSRTGRFGGEMETQYF; DNA: TGTGCCACCAGCAGGACGGGGCGGTTTGGGGGCGAAATGGAGACCCAGTACTTC
size: NA; J: TRBJ1-6; V: TRBV11-2; D: NA; CDR3: CASSLDREGHSPLHF; DNA: TGTGCCAGCAGCTTAGATCGAGAAGGGCACTCACCCCTCCACTTT
size: once; J: TRBJ1-3; V: TRBV20-1; D: NA; CDR3: CSAQRGKNSGNTIYF; DNA: TGCAGTGCTCAACGGGGCAAGAACTCTGGAAACACCATATATTTT
size: NA; J: TRBJ2-3; V: TRBV6-2/TRBV6-3; D: TRBD2; CDR3: CASSYSAGGDTQYF; DNA: TGTGCCAGCAGTTACTCGGCGGGAGGAGATACGCAGTATTTT
size: NA; J: TRBJ2-5; V: TRBV24-1; D: NA; CDR3: CATSLGSQGQETQYF; DNA: TGTGCCACCAGTTTAGGTAGCCAGGGACAAGAGACCCAGTACTTC
size: few; J: TRBJ1-6; V: TRBV6-4; D: NA; CDR3: CASSYDGNSPLHF; DNA: TGTGCCAGCAGCTACGACGGAAATTCACCCCTCCACTTT
size: NA; J: TRBJ2-3; V: TRBV6-1; D: TRBD1; CDR3: CASSGWDRSTDTQYF; DNA: TGTGCCAGCAGTGGCTGGGACAGAAGCACAGATACGCAGTATTTT
size: few; J: TRBJ2-5; V: TRBV20-1; D: NA; CDR3: CSARSGGPETQYF; DNA: TGCAGTGCTAGATCGGGGGGCCCAGAGACCCAGTACTTC
size: NA; J: TRBJ1-5; V: TRBV6-2/TRBV6-3; D: NA; CDR3: CASSYYRGWEPQHF; DNA: TGTGCCAGCAGTTACTACCGGGGGTGGGAGCCCCAGCATTTT
size: few; J: TRBJ2-7; V: TRBV27; D: NA; CDR3: CASSLSRVAEQYF; DNA: TGTGCCAGCAGCCTAAGCAGGGTAGCAGAGCAGTACTTC
size: NA; J: TRBJ1-1; V: TRBV20-1; D: TRBD1; CDR3: CSALTGGTDTEAFF; DNA: TGCAGTGCTCTTACAGGGGGCACGGACACTGAAGCTTTCTTT
size: NA; J: TRBJ2-7; V: TRBV6-5; D: NA; CDR3: CASSYGLGGGYEQYF; DNA: TGTGCCAGCAGTTACGGCTTGGGGGGAGGCTACGAGCAGTACTTC
size: few; J: TRBJ1-5; V: TRBV20-1; D: NA; CDR3: CSARRGDQPQHF; DNA: TGCAGTGCTAGGAGGGGGGATCAGCCCCAGCATTTT
size: once; J: TRBJ1-5; V: TRBV7-2; D: TRBD1; CDR3: CASSLDYRGTHSNQPQHF; DNA: TGTGCCAGCAGCTTAGATTACAGGGGGACCCATAGCAATCAGCCCCAGCATTTT
size: few; J: TRBJ2-3; V: TRBV20-1; D: NA; CDR3: CSARDWASGSNTDTQYF; DNA: TGCAGTGCTAGAGATTGGGCCTCCGGGAGTAACACAGATACGCAGTATTTT